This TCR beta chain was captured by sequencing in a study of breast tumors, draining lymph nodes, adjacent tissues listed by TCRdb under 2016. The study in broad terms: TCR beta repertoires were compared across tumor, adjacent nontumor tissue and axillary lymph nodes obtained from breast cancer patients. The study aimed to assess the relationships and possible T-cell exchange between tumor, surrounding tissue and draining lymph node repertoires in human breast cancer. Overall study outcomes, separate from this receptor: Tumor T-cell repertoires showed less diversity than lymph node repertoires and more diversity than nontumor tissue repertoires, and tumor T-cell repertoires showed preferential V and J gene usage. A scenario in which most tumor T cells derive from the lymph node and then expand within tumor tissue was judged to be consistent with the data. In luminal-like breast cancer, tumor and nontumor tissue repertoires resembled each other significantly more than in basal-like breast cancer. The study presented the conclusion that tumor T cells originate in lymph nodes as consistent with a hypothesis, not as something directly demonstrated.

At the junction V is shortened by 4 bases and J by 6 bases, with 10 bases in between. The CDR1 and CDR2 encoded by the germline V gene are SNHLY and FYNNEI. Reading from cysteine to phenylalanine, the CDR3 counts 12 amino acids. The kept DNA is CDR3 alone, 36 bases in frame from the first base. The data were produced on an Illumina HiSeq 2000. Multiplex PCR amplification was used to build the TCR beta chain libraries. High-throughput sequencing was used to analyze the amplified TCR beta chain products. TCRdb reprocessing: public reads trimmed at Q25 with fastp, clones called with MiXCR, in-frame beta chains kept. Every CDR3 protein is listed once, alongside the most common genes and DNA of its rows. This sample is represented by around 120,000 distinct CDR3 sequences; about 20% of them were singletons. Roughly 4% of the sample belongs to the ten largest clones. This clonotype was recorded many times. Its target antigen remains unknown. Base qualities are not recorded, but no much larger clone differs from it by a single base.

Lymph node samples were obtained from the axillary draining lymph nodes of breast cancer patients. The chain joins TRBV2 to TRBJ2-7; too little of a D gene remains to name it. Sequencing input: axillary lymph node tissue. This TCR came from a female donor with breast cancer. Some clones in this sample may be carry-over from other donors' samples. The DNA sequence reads TGTGCCAGCAGTGTGGCGGATGCCGAGCAGTACTTC. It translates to CASSVADAEQYF.